Listed here are 21 T cell receptor beta chains from one sample, sequenced in a study of memory CD4+ T cells and cytomegalovirus serostatus. Sequenced by immunoSEQ multiplex PCR; TCRdb stores in-frame clones only, minus some. The table includes some 48,000 clones, just under 80% detected once. Single viable CD3+CD4+CD8-CD45RO+ cells were sorted as the memory CD4+ T cells. Specimen: memory CD4+ T cells from blood. These receptors originate from an adult in good health and CMV-seronegative.

The chain is built from TRBV19 and TRBJ2-5; TRBD1 agrees at 10 bases. The CDR3 is 14 residues long. CDR1 and CDR2 from the germline V gene are LNHDA and SQIVND (reference sequence). V lost 6 bases to trimming and J lost 5 bases; unmatched junction nucleotides: 6. The CDR3 protein is CASRMTGGGETQYF. The DNA for the CDR3 is TGTGCCAGTAGGATGACAGGGGGCGGGGAGACCCAGTACTTC.

In its sample, this clone was seen a few times. The V and J genes are TRBV19 and TRBJ2-3; 9 nucleotides line up with TRBD2. Germline assignment: CDR1 LNHDA and CDR2 SQIVND (reference sequence). V dropped 3 bases and J dropped 2; count of bases not matched to a gene: 6. The CDR3 loop spans 16 amino acids. CDR3 sequence reads: CASSILAGAPTDTQYF. The CDR3 coding sequence is TGTGCCAGTAGTATCTTAGCGGGAGCTCCCACAGATACGCAGTATTTT.

The chain has TRBV11-2 and TRBJ2-7; TRBD2 agrees at 12 bases. The ends lost 1 base at V and 9 bases at J; junction bases unmatched: 7. This CDR3 has 15 amino acids. The V gene's germline CDR1 is SGHAT and CDR2 FQNNGV. The CDR3 DNA reads as TGTGCCAGCAGCTTAGGACTAGCGGGAGACGGCGGGCAGTACTTC. Its translation: CASSLGLAGDGGQYF.

The chain couples TRBV19 to TRBJ2-3; 9 bases map to TRBD1. Germline V gene lookup returns CDR1 LNHDA and CDR2 SQIVND (reference sequence). V lost 3 bases and J lost 3; bases outside the gene matches: 7. The CDR3 length is 16 residues. CDR3: CASSMGPGQGTDTQYF. CDR3 DNA sequence: TGTGCCAGTAGTATGGGCCCGGGACAGGGTACAGATACGCAGTATTTT.

Comments on this clone: A read error may account for a junction end that differs from germline. The J gene is TRBJ2-2, the V gene TRBV15; D is perhaps TRBD1 or TRBD2 (5 bases each). The CDR3 length is 17 residues. Per the germline V gene, CDR1 is LNHNV and CDR2 is YYDKDF (reference sequence). The CDR3, as DNA: TGTGCCACCAGAAGAGGGGCAGGGCCATCGAACACCGGGGAGCTGTTTTTT. Its translation: CATRRGAGPSNTGELFF.

The chain links TRBV19 to TRBJ2-2; 12 nucleotides line up with TRBD2. Losses at the gene ends were 4 bases for V and 1 base for J; bases not matched to a gene: 1. CDR1 and CDR2 from the germline V gene are LNHDA and SQIVND (reference sequence). This CDR3 is 16 amino acids long. The CDR3 spells CASSTGLAGNTGELFF. In DNA, the CDR3 is TGTGCCAGTAGTACGGGACTAGCGGGGAACACCGGGGAGCTGTTTTTT.

By sample share, this clone is medium-sized (0.01 to 0.1%). This chain links TRBV2 with TRBJ1-1, with 7 nucleotides matching TRBD1. Losses at the gene ends were 2 bases for V and 6 bases for J; bases not matched to a gene: 9. CDR3 length: 15 residues. Germline-derived CDR1 and CDR2 are SNHLY and FYNNEI. The chain's CDR3 is CASSEWEGAGSEAFF. The CDR3 DNA reads as TGTGCCAGCAGTGAATGGGAGGGGGCTGGATCTGAAGCTTTCTTT. The full variable domain, rest sourced from reference TRBV2 and TRBJ1-1, is EPEVTQTPSHQVTQMGQEVILRCVPISNHLYFYWYRQILGQKVEFLVSFYNNEISEKSEIFDDQFSVERPDGSNFTLKIRSTKLEDSAMYFCASSEWEGAGSEAFFGQGTRLTVV.

This clone turned up a few times. The chain carries TRBV6-6 and TRBJ2-1, with 12 bases matching TRBD1. The V segment lost 2 bases and the J segment 7 bases; nucleotides outside the gene matches: 3. This CDR3 comprises 15 residues. CDR1 is MNHNY and CDR2 is SVGAGI in the germline V gene (reference sequence). The DNA for the CDR3 is TGTGCCAGCAGTTACCCGGGACAGGGGGCAAATGAGCAGTTCTTC. Amino acid sequence: CASSYPGQGANEQFF.

The gene calls are TRBV28 and TRBJ2-5; TRBD2 agrees at 7 bases. Germline V gives CDR1 MDHEN, CDR2 SYDVKM. Germline trimming cut 7 bases from V and 4 bases from J; bases unmatched to any gene: 6. This CDR3 contains 13 residues. CDR3 bases: TGTGCCAGCAAAATGGGAGGGAGAGAGACCCAGTACTTC. As protein: CASKMGGRETQYF.

The chain carries TRBV7-3 and TRBJ2-2; D possibly corresponds to TRBD2 (5 bases). Germline CDR1 SGHTA, CDR2 FQGTGA. V shed 1 base and J shed 0 bases, with 12 bases lying between them. The CDR3 extends over 17 amino acids. The CDR3 DNA is TGTGCCAGCAGCTTAAGAGGGAGCCGGTCGAACACCGGGGAGCTGTTTTTT. Translated, it gives CASSLRGSRSNTGELFF.

The chain employs TRBV11-3 and TRBJ2-1; 10 nucleotides line up with TRBD2. CDR3 length: 14 residues. CDR1 and CDR2 (germline): SGHNT, YENEEA. V trimming: 6 bases; J trimming: 7 bases; junction bases outside the gene matches: 6. For the CDR3, the DNA is TGTGCCAGCAGTGGTCAAGCGGGAGGGAATGAGCAGTTCTTC. It codes for CASSGQAGGNEQFF.

The chain links TRBV28 to TRBJ2-7; no clear D. The germline CDR1 and CDR2 sequences are MDHEN and SYDVKM. Trimming shortened V by 5 bases and J by 0 bases, and 8 bases separated the two germline ends. The CDR3 loop spans 13 amino acids. CDR3 nucleotide sequence: TGTGCCAGCAGTCGGACGGACTCCTACGAGCAGTACTTC. Encoded protein: CASSRTDSYEQYF.

The chain carries TRBV19 and TRBJ1-4, with 9 bases identical to TRBD1. Germline assignment: CDR1 LNHDA and CDR2 SQIVND (reference sequence). The V segment lost 4 bases and the J segment 2 bases; nucleotides outside the gene matches: 8. The CDR3 extends over 17 amino acids. In nucleotides, the CDR3 is TGTGCCAGTAGTAGCTGGACAGGGGCCACGACTAATGAAAAACTGTTTTTT. This gives the protein CASSSWTGATTNEKLFF.

This clone was detected only once. The CDR3 region has the DNA TGCGCCAGCAGCTCGCTTGGGTCTTCCAATGAGCAGTTCTTC. It codes for CASSSLGSSNEQFF. This chain connects TRBV5-1 to TRBJ2-1; D gene uncertain. Trimming stripped 3 bases from V and 6 bases from J, with 13 bases between. CDR1 and CDR2 (germline): SGHRS, YFSETQ. The length of the CDR3 is 14 residues.

The chain links TRBV5-1 to TRBJ2-1, with unresolved D. The germline V gene has CDR1 SGHRS and CDR2 YFSETQ. The ends were cut back, 4 bases at V and 5 bases at J, with 10 bases in the middle. The CDR3 is 13 amino acids. The CDR3 reads CASSPIGNNEQFF. The CDR3, as DNA: TGCGCCAGCAGCCCGATCGGTAACAATGAGCAGTTCTTC.

The CDR3 spells CASSLSEKLFF. DNA for the CDR3: TGTGCCAGTAGTCTTAGTGAAAAACTGTTTTTT. J is TRBJ1-4 and V is TRBV19; D uncertain. The V end was cut by 5 bases, the J end by 7 bases, with 5 bases between. Germline CDR1 is LNHDA and CDR2 is SQIVND (reference sequence). The CDR3 is 11 residues long. The full variable domain, with the rest looked up from reference TRBV19 and TRBJ1-4, is DGGITQSPKYLFRKEGQNVTLSCEQNLNHDAMYWYRQDPGQGLRLIYYSQIVNDFQKGDIAEGYSVSREKKESFPLTVTSAQKNPTAFYLCASSLSEKLFFGSGTQLSVL.

The J gene is TRBJ2-3, the V gene TRBV4-1; 7 bases map to TRBD2. The CDR3 is made up of 19 amino acids. CDR1 is MGHRA and CDR2 is YSYEKL in the germline V gene. J was trimmed by 2 bases and V by 0 bases; bases with no gene match: 14. The CDR3 nucleotides read TGCGCCAGCAGCCAAGAACCCCCCGTTGGCGGGAGTGCCACAGATACGCAGTATTTT. Its protein is CASSQEPPVGGSATDTQYF.

This chain connects TRBV6-1 to TRBJ2-1; 10 positions match TRBD1. The CDR3 has 15 amino acids. The germline CDR1 and CDR2 sequences are MNHNS and SASEGT. V was pared by 11 bases and J by 12 bases, with 19 bases of the junction left unmatched. The CDR3 nucleotides are TGTGCCTGTCGAGAAAGGGGACAGGGGTTGTTTGGGCAGTTCTTC. Amino acid sequence: CACRERGQGLFGQFF.

The chain is built from TRBV30 and TRBJ2-3; TRBD2 matches 8 bases. CDR3 length: 15 amino acids. Germline V lookup: CDR1 GTSNPN, CDR2 SVGIG (reference sequence). Losses at the gene ends were 5 bases for V and 1 base for J; bases not matched to a gene: 8. The CDR3 loop reads CAWERGLGGTDTQYF. The CDR3 coding sequence is TGTGCCTGGGAAAGGGGACTAGGGGGCACAGATACGCAGTATTTT.

This chain joins TRBV28 and TRBJ2-1, with D possibly TRBD2 on 5 matching bases. Trimming stripped 6 bases from V and 4 bases from J, with 16 bases between. This CDR3 contains 15 residues. Germline V gives CDR1 MDHEN, CDR2 SYDVKM. The CDR3 loop is CASSLLSRRYNEQFF. The CDR3 DNA is TGTGCCAGCAGCCTCTTATCTAGGAGGTACAATGAGCAGTTCTTC.

The J gene is TRBJ1-4, the V gene TRBV18; weak D call: TRBD1 (6 bases). The germline V gene has CDR1 KGHSH and CDR2 LQKENI. The CDR3 is made up of 12 amino acids. Deletions cut 6 bases from V and 7 bases from J, with 9 bases between. The CDR3 protein is CASSGGPEKLFF. The DNA of the CDR3 is TGTGCCAGCTCCGGGGGGCCTGAAAAACTGTTTTTT.